Shown below are 30 T cell receptor beta chains from a single sample sequenced in a study of T cell responses to AZD1222 COVID-19 vaccine. TCRdb's table, derived via immunoSEQ multiplex PCR, lists solely in-frame clones and lacks some. Altogether 50,000 to 70,000 clones are present, approximately 85% being singletons, with the ten largest covering 15% to 20%. Sequences were derived from peripheral blood, sampled on day 0 of MenACWY control vaccination. The receptors derive from an adult in good health.

J is TRBJ2-2 and V is TRBV5-1, with D unresolved. Germline values: CDR1 SGHRS, CDR2 YFSETQ. V lost 3 bases to trimming and J lost 2 bases, with 5 bases between them. This CDR3 contains 13 residues. The CDR3 protein is CASSWGNTGELFF. In DNA, the CDR3 is TGCGCCAGCAGCTGGGGAAACACCGGGGAGCTGTTTTTT.

Of note for this clone: The same CDR3 also results from other DNA sequences found in this sample. The J gene is TRBJ2-3, the V gene TRBV5-1; D tentatively reads TRBD1 or TRBD2 (5 bases each). The V gene's germline CDR1 is SGHRS and CDR2 YFSETQ. V was cut by 0 bases and J by 6 bases, with 8 bases left in between. The CDR3 is 13 residues long. For the CDR3, the DNA is TGCGCCAGCAGCTTGGCCGGGACCGATACGCAGTATTTT. Amino acids: CASSLAGTDTQYF.

The chain carries TRBV19 and TRBJ2-2, with D hard to call. There are 14 residues in the CDR3. CDR1 and CDR2 (germline): LNHDA, SQIVND (reference sequence). V lost 2 bases to trimming and J lost 3 bases, with 7 bases between them. The CDR3 region is CASSIIPYTGELFF. In nucleotides, the CDR3 is TGTGCCAGTAGTATAATCCCATACACCGGGGAGCTGTTTTTT. Using reference TRBV19 and TRBJ2-2 for the parts outside the CDR3, the full variable domain is DGGITQSPKYLFRKEGQNVTLSCEQNLNHDAMYWYRQDPGQGLRLIYYSQIVNDFQKGDIAEGYSVSREKKESFPLTVTSAQKNPTAFYLCASSIIPYTGELFFGEGSRLTVL.

V is TRBV7-8 and J is TRBJ2-7; possibly TRBD1 for D (6 bases). V lost 4 bases to trimming and J lost 0 bases, with 13 bases between them. The CDR3 is made up of 15 amino acids. Germline CDR1 SGHVS, CDR2 FQNEAQ. Here the CDR3 DNA reads TGTGCCAGCAGCTCGGCAGACAGGTTCTCCTACGAGCAGTACTTC. Translation: CASSSADRFSYEQYF.

The chain recombines TRBV21-1 with TRBJ1-2; the table names TRBD1, a call not compared with the DNA. TRBV21-1 is a pseudogene locus. This CDR3 is built from 13 residues. The CDR3 loop is CASSLTGGNGYTF. Here the CDR3 DNA reads TGTGCCAGCAGCTTGACAGGGGGGAATGGCTACACCTTC.

In regard to this clone: The germline gene is not matched at one end of the junction; a read error may be the cause. The CDR3 DNA reads TGTGCCACCAGTTATTGGGGGACCCTTGGGACCCAGTACTTC. This translates into CATSYWGTLGTQYF. V is TRBV6-5 and J is TRBJ2-5; either TRBD1 or TRBD2 may supply D (5 bases each). This CDR3 comprises 14 residues. CDR1 is MNHEY, CDR2 SVGAGI, per germline.

The chain joins TRBV18 to TRBJ2-7, with D perhaps assigned TRBD1 or TRBD2 (5 bases each). V was trimmed by 3 bases and J by 6 bases, leaving 12 bases between them. Germline assignment: CDR1 KGHSH and CDR2 LQKENI. The CDR3 consists of 13 residues. This CDR3 is CASSPYEGSEQYF. Here the CDR3 DNA reads TGTGCCAGCTCACCCTATGAGGGGAGCGAGCAGTACTTC.

This clone was counted only a few times. CDR3 sequence reads: CASSQDSSYNSPLHF. The CDR3 DNA follows: TGTGCCAGCAGCCAGGATAGCTCCTATAATTCACCCCTCCACTTT. The rearrangement uses TRBV4-2 and TRBJ1-6; D not resolved. The CDR3 runs to 15 residues. Germline-derived CDR1 and CDR2 are LGHNA and YNFKEQ. V dropped 3 bases and J dropped 0 bases, with 6 bases sitting between them.

The genes are TRBV15 and TRBJ2-1; 12 bases map to TRBD2. The germline V gene has CDR1 LNHNV and CDR2 YYDKDF (reference sequence). The length of the CDR3 is 16 residues. J lost 6 bases, V lost 2 bases, and 5 bases had no gene match. CDR3 region: CATSRSLAGGFNEQFF. The CDR3, as DNA: TGTGCCACCAGCAGATCCCTAGCGGGAGGGTTCAATGAGCAGTTCTTC.

The chain recombines TRBV7-8 with TRBJ1-2; a weak D match, TRBD1 (5 bases). The CDR3 totals 14 residues. Germline CDR1 SGHVS, CDR2 FQNEAQ. With 1 base removed from V and 5 bases from J, the gap between germline ends came to 11 bases. CDR3 nucleotide sequence: TGTGCCAGCAGCTTAGTCGACGAGGGGTATGGCTACACCTTC. It encodes CASSLVDEGYGYTF.

This chain uses TRBV29-1 with TRBJ2-3; the D gene is possibly TRBD1 (6 bases). The CDR3 runs to 14 residues. Germline V gene sequence: CDR1 SQVTM, CDR2 ANQGSEA. V lost 4 bases and J lost 0, with 11 bases in between. This chain's CDR3 is CSVGTAISTDTQYF. The CDR3 nucleotides are TGCAGCGTTGGGACAGCGATTAGCACAGATACGCAGTATTTT.

This sequence joins TRBV2 and TRBJ2-7, with 8 bases fitting TRBD1. Trimming cost V 6 bases and J 3 bases; bases outside gene matches: 7. The CDR3 has 14 amino acids. CDR1 SNHLY and CDR2 FYNNEI come from the germline V gene. CDR3 in amino acids: CASRRQGTSYEQYF. CDR3 nucleotides: TGTGCCAGCAGGCGACAGGGGACGAGCTACGAGCAGTACTTC.

V and J are TRBV19 and TRBJ1-1, with D uncertain. This CDR3 has 13 amino acids. Deletions cut 5 bases from V and 0 bases from J, with 7 bases between. Germline CDR1 LNHDA, CDR2 SQIVND (reference sequence). CDR3 sequence: CASSDQLNTEAFF. In DNA form, the CDR3 reads TGTGCCAGTAGTGACCAGTTGAACACTGAAGCTTTCTTT.

The rearrangement uses TRBV24-1 and TRBJ2-3, with 15 positions matching TRBD2. Germline trimming cut 3 bases from V and 2 bases from J; bases unmatched to any gene: 8. CDR1 is KGHDR and CDR2 is SFDVKD in the germline V gene. There are 19 residues in the CDR3. This CDR3 reads CATSDGLAGGPESTDTQYF. The CDR3 DNA follows: TGTGCCACCAGTGATGGACTAGCGGGAGGGCCTGAGTCCACAGATACGCAGTATTTT.

The chain recombines TRBV5-1 with TRBJ1-4, with 7 positions matching TRBD1. In germline, CDR1 is SGHRS, CDR2 YFSETQ. Trimming removed 0 bases from V and 8 bases from J; junction bases left unmatched: 7. CDR3 length equals 15 residues. CDR3 bases: TGCGCCAGCAGCTTGGAAGGGGGCGCTAGGGAAAAACTGTTTTTT. Translating gives CASSLEGGAREKLFF. The complete variable domain, with remaining parts taken from reference TRBV5-1 and TRBJ1-4, reads KAGVTQTPRYLIKTRGQQVTLSCSPISGHRSVSWYQQTPGQGLQFLFEYFSETQRNKGNFPGRFSGRQFSNSRSEMNVSTLELGDSALYLCASSLEGGAREKLFFGSGTQLSVL.

The rearrangement joins TRBV9 to TRBJ2-7, with 9 positions matching TRBD1. This CDR3 is 14 amino acids long. Germline values: CDR1 SGDLS, CDR2 YYNGEE. The J segment lost 3 bases and the V segment lost 6 bases, leaving 7 bases of the junction unmatched. The chain's CDR3 is CASTRGQGDYEQYF. The CDR3 DNA reads as TGTGCCAGCACCAGGGGACAGGGAGACTACGAGCAGTACTTC.

DNA for the CDR3: TGTGCCAGCTCACCACAGGACTCTGGAAACACCATATATTTT. Protein: CASSPQDSGNTIYF. J is TRBJ1-3 and V is TRBV18; the D is unclear. The length of the CDR3 is 14 residues. The germline gives CDR1 KGHSH, CDR2 LQKENI. V lost 1 base, J lost 0 bases, and 4 bases lay in between.

This sequence joins TRBV5-6 and TRBJ1-1; D remains ambiguous. V was pared by 4 bases and J by 0 bases, with 13 bases between. This CDR3 spans 15 amino acids. The germline V gene has CDR1 SGHDT and CDR2 YYEEEE. The chain's CDR3 is CASSPWQILNTEAFF. The CDR3 bases are TGTGCCAGCAGCCCCTGGCAGATATTGAACACTGAAGCTTTCTTT. Supplemented by reference TRBV5-6 and TRBJ1-1, the full variable domain reads DAGVTQSPTHLIKTRGQQVTLRCSPKSGHDTVSWYQQALGQGPQFIFQYYEEEERQRGNFPDRFSGHQFPNYSSELNVNALLLGDSALYLCASSPWQILNTEAFFGQGTRLTVV.

This chain links TRBV24-1 with TRBJ1-2; D is perhaps TRBD1 (5 bases). The CDR3 is 14 residues long. Germline V gene data show CDR1 as KGHDR and CDR2 as SFDVKD. The V end lost 3 bases, the J end lost 4 bases, and 11 bases lay between the germline ends. The CDR3 region is CATSDRQSPYGYTF. CDR3 nucleotides: TGTGCCACCAGTGATCGACAGAGCCCCTATGGCTACACCTTC.

CDR3 residues: CASSLVQGQGLTDTQYF. CDR3 nucleotides: TGTGCCAGCAGCTTGGTCCAGGGACAGGGTTTGACAGATACGCAGTATTTT. The chain combines TRBV5-8 with TRBJ2-3; TRBD1 matches 9 bases. V trimming: 0 bases; J trimming: 3 bases; junction bases outside the gene matches: 8. This CDR3 spans 17 amino acids. CDR1 SGHTS and CDR2 YDEGEE come from the germline V gene.

This chain connects TRBV6-6 to TRBJ2-7; D is possibly TRBD1 (6 bases). The CDR3 spans 13 residues. The V end was cut by 5 bases, the J end by 3 bases, with 11 bases between. The germline gives CDR1 MNHNY, CDR2 SVGAGI (reference sequence). The CDR3 region has the DNA TGTGCCAGCAGTCGACAGGACCGCTACGAGCAGTACTTC. As protein: CASSRQDRYEQYF.

The J gene is TRBJ2-1, the V gene TRBV7-9, with TRBD2 as a possible D gene (6 bases). Germline CDR1 and CDR2: SEHNR and FQNEAQ (reference sequence). Trimming took off 5 bases at V and 7 bases at J, with 15 bases between the two ends. The CDR3 runs 14 residues. The CDR3 coding sequence is TGTGCCAGCAGCCAGGACGGGGGTAGGAATGAGCAGTTCTTC. Protein: CASSQDGGRNEQFF.

This chain joins TRBV19 and TRBJ1-4, with D perhaps matching TRBD1 (6 bases). The CDR3 is 15 residues long. Germline V gives CDR1 LNHDA, CDR2 SQIVND (reference sequence). V was cut by 3 bases and J by 2 bases, with 10 bases left in between. CDR3 sequence: CASSISGDTNEKLFF. CDR3 nucleotides: TGTGCCAGTAGTATCTCAGGGGACACTAATGAAAAACTGTTTTTT.

The chain links TRBV7-9 to TRBJ1-1; 7 bases agree with TRBD1. This CDR3 comprises 15 residues. Germline V CDR1 and CDR2: SEHNR, FQNEAQ (reference sequence). V gave up 5 bases and J gave up 4 bases; unmatched junction bases: 10. CDR3 protein: CASSENRGRGTEAFF. Here the CDR3 DNA reads TGTGCCAGCAGCGAAAACAGGGGTCGGGGCACTGAAGCTTTCTTT.

This sequence joins TRBV7-9 and TRBJ1-2, with no clear D. Trimming stripped 2 bases from V and 3 bases from J, with 13 bases between. Germline lookup yields CDR1 SEHNR and CDR2 FQNEAQ (reference sequence). This CDR3 has 15 amino acids. The CDR3 region is CASSLRQTQDYGYTF. Written as DNA, the CDR3 is TGTGCCAGCAGCTTAAGGCAGACCCAAGACTATGGCTACACCTTC.

J is TRBJ2-1 and V is TRBV9; no clear D gene. The germline CDR1 and CDR2 sequences are SGDLS and YYNGEE. This CDR3 spans 10 amino acids. The V end was cut by 6 bases, the J end by 9 bases, with 7 bases between. The CDR3 loop is CASNFTEQFF. The CDR3 nucleotides read TGTGCCAGCAATTTCACTGAGCAGTTCTTC. Complete variable domain (other parts from reference TRBV9 and TRBJ2-1): DSGVTQTPKHLITATGQRVTLRCSPRSGDLSVYWYQQSLDQGLQFLIQYYNGEERAKGNILERFSAQQFPDLHSELNLSSLELGDSALYFCASNFTEQFFGPGTRLTVL.

V gene TRBV18 combines with J gene TRBJ1-6, with 9 bases lining up with TRBD1. This CDR3 spans 14 amino acids. J lost 8 bases, V lost 1 base, and 0 bases had no gene match. In germline, CDR1 is KGHSH, CDR2 LQKENI. The CDR3 spells CASSPRDRDSPLHF. CDR3 sequence (DNA): TGTGCCAGCTCACCACGGGACAGGGATTCACCCCTCCACTTT.

The chain links TRBV18 to TRBJ2-1; 8 bases are shared with TRBD2. V lost 6 bases to trimming and J lost 6 bases; unmatched junction nucleotides: 10. The length of the CDR3 is 15 residues. Germline assignment: CDR1 KGHSH and CDR2 LQKENI. CDR3 DNA: TGTGCCAGCTCGCCGGGGCTAGCGGGCACCAATGAGCAGTTCTTC. This gives the protein CASSPGLAGTNEQFF.

The genes are TRBV6-2 or TRBV6-3 and TRBJ1-1; TRBD1 agrees at 7 bases. Germline V gene lookup returns CDR1 MNHEY and CDR2 SVGEGT. The CDR3 length is 18 residues. Trimming cost V 2 bases and J 0 bases; bases outside gene matches: 12. CDR3 in DNA: TGTGCCAGCAGTTACCTCCGGACAGGCACAGTCATGAACACTGAAGCTTTCTTT. Translated, it gives CASSYLRTGTVMNTEAFF.

The chain carries TRBV6-2 or TRBV6-3 and TRBJ2-2; D unresolved. The V and J ends lost 5 bases and 5 bases respectively, with 18 bases between them. This CDR3 is built from 16 residues. CDR1 and CDR2 (germline): MNHEY, SVGEGT. The CDR3 region is CASSNPYRYITGELFF. The CDR3 DNA sequence: TGTGCCAGCAGTAACCCGTACCGATACATAACCGGGGAGCTGTTTTTT.